This entry features one TCR beta chain sequence. The data are from a study of blood T cell repertoires in COVID-19. Cohorts were assigned according to the clinical history that participants reported. Recovered Cohort 3 donors showed two negative PCRs, clearance, or symptom resolution. V lost 0 bases and J 1 base, leaving 13 bases between the germline ends. Germline-derived CDR1 and CDR2 are ENHRY and SYGVKD. The length of the CDR3 is 18 residues. Here immunoSEQ multiplex PCR was the method, and the copy in TCRdb shows in-frame clones only, minus some. The sample shows 250,000 to 300,000 clones, 89% of them seen only once.

The source is a middle-aged woman who had recovered from COVID-19. The sample comprised PBMCs or T cells enriched from blood (not recorded which). The V call is TRBV10-3, the J call TRBJ2-6; D uncertain. The CDR3: CAISESVWAPSGANVLTF. The CDR3 nucleotides are TGTGCCATCAGTGAGTCAGTCTGGGCTCCTTCTGGGGCCAACGTCCTGACTTTC.